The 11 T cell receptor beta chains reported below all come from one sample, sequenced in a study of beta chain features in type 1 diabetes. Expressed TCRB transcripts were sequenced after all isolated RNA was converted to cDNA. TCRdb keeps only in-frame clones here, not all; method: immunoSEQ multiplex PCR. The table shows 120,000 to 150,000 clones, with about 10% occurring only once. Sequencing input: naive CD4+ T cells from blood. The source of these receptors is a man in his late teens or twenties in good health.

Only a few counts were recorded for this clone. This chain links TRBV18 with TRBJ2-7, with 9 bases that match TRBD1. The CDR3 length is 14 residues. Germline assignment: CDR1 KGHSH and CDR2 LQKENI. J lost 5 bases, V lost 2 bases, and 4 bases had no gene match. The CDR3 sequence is CASSPGTGRDEQYF. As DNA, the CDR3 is TGTGCCAGCTCACCAGGGACAGGGAGGGACGAGCAGTACTTC.

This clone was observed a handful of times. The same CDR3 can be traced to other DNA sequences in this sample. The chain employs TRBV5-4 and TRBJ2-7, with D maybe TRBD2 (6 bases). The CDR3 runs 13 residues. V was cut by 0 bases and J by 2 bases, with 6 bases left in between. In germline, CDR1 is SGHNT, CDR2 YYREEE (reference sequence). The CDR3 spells CASSLGGTYEQYF. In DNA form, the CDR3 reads TGTGCCAGCAGCTTGGGCGGGACCTACGAGCAGTACTTC. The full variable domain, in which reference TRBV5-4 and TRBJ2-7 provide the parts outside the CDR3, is ETGVTQSPTHLIKTRGQQVTLRCSSQSGHNTVSWYQQALGQGPQFIFQYYREEENGRGNFPPRFSGLQFPNYSSELNVNALELDDSALYLCASSLGGTYEQYFGPGTRLTVT.

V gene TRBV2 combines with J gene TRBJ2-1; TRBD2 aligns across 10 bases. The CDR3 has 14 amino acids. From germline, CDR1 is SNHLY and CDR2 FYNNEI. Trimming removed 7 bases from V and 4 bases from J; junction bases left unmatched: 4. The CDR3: CASKVLAGYNEQFF. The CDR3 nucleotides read TGTGCCAGCAAGGTACTAGCGGGGTACAATGAGCAGTTCTTC. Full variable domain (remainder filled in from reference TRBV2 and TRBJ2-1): EPEVTQTPSHQVTQMGQEVILRCVPISNHLYFYWYRQILGQKVEFLVSFYNNEISEKSEIFDDQFSVERPDGSNFTLKIRSTKLEDSAMYFCASKVLAGYNEQFFGPGTRLTVL.

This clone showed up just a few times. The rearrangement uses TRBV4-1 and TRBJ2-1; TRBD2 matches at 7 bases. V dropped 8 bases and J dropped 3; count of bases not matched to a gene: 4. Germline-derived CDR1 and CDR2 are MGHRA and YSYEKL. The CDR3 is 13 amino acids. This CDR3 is CASGRVVYNEQFF. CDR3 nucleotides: TGCGCCAGCGGGAGGGTGGTCTACAATGAGCAGTTCTTC.

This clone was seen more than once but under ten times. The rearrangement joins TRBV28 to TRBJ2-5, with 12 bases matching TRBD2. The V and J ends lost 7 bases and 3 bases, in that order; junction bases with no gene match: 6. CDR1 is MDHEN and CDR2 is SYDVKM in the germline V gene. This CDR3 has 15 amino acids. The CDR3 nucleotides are TGTGCCAGCACCGATCCTAGCGGGGGGGAAGAGACCCAGTACTTC. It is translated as CASTDPSGGEETQYF.

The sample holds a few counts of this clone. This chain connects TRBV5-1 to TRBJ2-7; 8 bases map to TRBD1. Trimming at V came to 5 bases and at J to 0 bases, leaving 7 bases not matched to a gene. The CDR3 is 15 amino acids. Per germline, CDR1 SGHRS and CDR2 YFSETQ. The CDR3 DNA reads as TGCGCCAGCAGTTCCTCGGGACAGGTCTCCTACGAGCAGTACTTC. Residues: CASSSSGQVSYEQYF.

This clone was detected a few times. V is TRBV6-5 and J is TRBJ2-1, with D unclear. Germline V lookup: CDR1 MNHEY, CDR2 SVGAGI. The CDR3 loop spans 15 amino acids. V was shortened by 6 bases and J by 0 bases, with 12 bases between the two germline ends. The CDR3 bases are TGTGCCAGCAGCCAAACAAAACCCTCCTACAATGAGCAGTTCTTC. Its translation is CASSQTKPSYNEQFF.

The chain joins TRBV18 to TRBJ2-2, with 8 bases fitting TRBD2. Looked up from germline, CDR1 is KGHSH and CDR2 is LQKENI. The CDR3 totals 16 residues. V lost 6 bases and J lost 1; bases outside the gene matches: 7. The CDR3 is CASSKILAENTGELFF. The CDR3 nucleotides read TGTGCCAGCTCTAAAATACTAGCGGAGAACACCGGGGAGCTGTTTTTT.

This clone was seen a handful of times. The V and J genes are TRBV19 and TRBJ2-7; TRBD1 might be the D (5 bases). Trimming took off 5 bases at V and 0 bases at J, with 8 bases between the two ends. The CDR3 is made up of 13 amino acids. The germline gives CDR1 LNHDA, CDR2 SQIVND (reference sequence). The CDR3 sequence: CASSSGYSYEQYF. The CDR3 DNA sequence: TGTGCCAGTAGTTCAGGGTACTCCTACGAGCAGTACTTC.

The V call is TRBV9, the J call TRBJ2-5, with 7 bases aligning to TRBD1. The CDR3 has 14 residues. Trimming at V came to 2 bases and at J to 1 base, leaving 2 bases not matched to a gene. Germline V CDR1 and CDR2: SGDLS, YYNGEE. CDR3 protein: CASSVGTVQETQYF. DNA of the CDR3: TGTGCCAGCAGCGTCGGGACAGTCCAAGAGACCCAGTACTTC. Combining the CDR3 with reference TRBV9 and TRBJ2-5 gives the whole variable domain DSGVTQTPKHLITATGQRVTLRCSPRSGDLSVYWYQQSLDQGLQFLIQYYNGEERAKGNILERFSAQQFPDLHSELNLSSLELGDSALYFCASSVGTVQETQYFGPGTRLLVL.

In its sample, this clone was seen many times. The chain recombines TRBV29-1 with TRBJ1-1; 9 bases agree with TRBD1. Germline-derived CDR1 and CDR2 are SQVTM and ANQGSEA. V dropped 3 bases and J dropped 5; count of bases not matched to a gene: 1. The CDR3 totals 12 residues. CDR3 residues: CSVEGQGTEAFF. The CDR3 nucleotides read TGCAGCGTTGAGGGACAGGGAACTGAAGCTTTCTTT.